The source of this T cell receptor beta chain is a study of T cells in Graves' hyperthyroidism and ophthalmopathy. Study context: Blood from the periphery was taken at initial diagnosis, before any treatment.

Notes on the study in general: Most thyroid clonotypes that were expanded above 0.001 also turned up in blood.

Germline-derived CDR1 and CDR2 are SGHKS and YYEKEE (reference sequence). The CDR3 has 15 residues. V was pared by 0 bases and J by 0 bases, with 7 bases between. Amplified regions were TCR beta CDR3 sequences from RNA transcripts. Researchers ran a first-round RT-PCR on the TCR CDR3 using the HTBI primer set. TCRdb called the multiplex PCR reads again in MiXCR, with one record for every CDR3 protein. Among some 580,000 distinct CDR3 sequences listed, 16% were seen once. Turning to this clonotype: What it recognizes is unknown. A much larger clone lies one base from this, so it may be a read error.

Based on clinical symptoms, serum thyroxine and TRAb, thyroid ultrasound and orbital computed tomography, diagnoses were reached. From more than 9 ml of fresh peripheral blood, PBMCs were isolated. The source is a woman aged 40 to 55 with Graves' ophthalmopathy. Sequencing input: blood. The chain is built from TRBV5-5 and TRBJ1-5; TRBD1 might be the D (5 bases). The CDR3 region is CASSLGQNSNQPQHF. The CDR3, as DNA: TGTGCCAGCAGCTTGGGACAGAATAGCAATCAGCCCCAGCATTTT.